The 8 T cell receptor beta chains presented below share a single source sample, sequenced in a study of blood T cell repertoires in COVID-19. Measured with immunoSEQ multiplex PCR; TCRdb has only the in-frame clones, and not every one. There are around 260,000 clones in the sample; 70% to 90% occur only once, and about 4.3% lies in the top ten. Specimen: PBMCs or T cells enriched from blood (not recorded which). All receptors derive from a woman in her thirties who had recovered from COVID-19.

There are a few counts of this clone. V and J are TRBV5-4 and TRBJ1-3; a possible D gene is TRBD1 (5 bases). Germline V gives CDR1 SGHNT, CDR2 YYREEE (reference sequence). With 0 bases removed from V and 1 base from J, the gap between germline ends came to 14 bases. This CDR3 has 17 residues. This CDR3 reads CASSLADLQESGNTIYF. CDR3 DNA sequence: TGTGCCAGCAGCTTGGCCGACCTACAGGAATCTGGAAACACCATATATTTT.

This clone was recorded a few times. The chain couples TRBV11-2 to TRBJ2-7; TRBD2 matches at 7 bases. CDR3 length: 14 residues. Germline V gene lookup returns CDR1 SGHAT and CDR2 FQNNGV. With V trimmed by 3 bases and J by 2 bases, 4 bases remained unmatched. The CDR3 is CASSLPGLPYEQYF. The CDR3 DNA reads as TGTGCCAGCAGCTTGCCGGGACTACCCTACGAGCAGTACTTC.

CDR3 nucleotide sequence: TGTGCCAGCGGACAGGGGAACTATGGCTACACCTTC. Residues: CASGQGNYGYTF. The gene calls are TRBV12-3 or TRBV12-4 and TRBJ1-2; 9 bases agree with TRBD1. The V gene end was trimmed by 8 bases and the J gene end by 2 bases; junction bases not matched to a gene: 0. The CDR3 extends over 12 amino acids.

The gene calls are TRBV4-1 and TRBJ1-6; D ambiguous. The CDR3 runs to 17 residues. The germline V and J ends were trimmed by 1 base and 4 bases, with 14 bases remaining between them. The germline CDR1 and CDR2 sequences are MGHRA and YSYEKL. The CDR3 loop is CASSQAVRPTYNSPLHF. The DNA of the CDR3 is TGCGCCAGCAGCCAAGCCGTGAGGCCCACGTATAATTCACCCCTCCACTTT.

The rearrangement uses TRBV3-1 (or the pseudogene TRBV3-2) and TRBJ2-5, with 11 bases lining up with TRBD2. J gave up 5 bases and V 4 bases, and 12 bases lay outside the gene matches. The germline CDR1 and CDR2 sequences are LGHDT and YNNKEL (reference sequence). There are 17 residues in the CDR3. The CDR3 DNA reads as TGTGCCAGCAGCCCTATGCGGTTTAGCGGGAGGGGGGAGACCCAGTACTTC. Translation: CASSPMRFSGRGETQYF.

The chain recombines TRBV15 with TRBJ1-6; no clear D gene. Germline lookup yields CDR1 LNHNV and CDR2 YYDKDF (reference sequence). The CDR3 is 13 residues long. Between the trimmed V and J ends, which lost 0 bases and 12 bases, there was a span of 9 bases. CDR3 in DNA: TGTGCCACCAGCAGAGAAAGCCCGGGACCCCTCCACTTT. Its translation: CATSRESPGPLHF.

The chain uses TRBV6-1 and TRBJ2-3; the match to TRBD1 covers 9 bases. Germline-derived CDR1 and CDR2 are MNHNS and SASEGT. The CDR3 extends over 16 amino acids. The V gene end was trimmed by 4 bases and the J gene end by 3 bases; junction bases not matched to a gene: 8. The CDR3 DNA is TGTGCCAGCAGTGGTCGCGGGACAGGGCCGACAGATACGCAGTATTTT. Protein: CASSGRGTGPTDTQYF.

J is TRBJ2-5 and V is TRBV5-4; perhaps TRBD2 as D (6 bases). V was pared by 4 bases and J by 3 bases, with 13 bases between. This CDR3 spans 14 amino acids. Looked up from germline, CDR1 is SGHNT and CDR2 is YYREEE (reference sequence). The CDR3 region is CASSHNGGEETQYF. The CDR3 nucleotides are TGTGCCAGCAGCCACAACGGAGGGGAAGAGACCCAGTACTTC.